What follows are 32 T cell receptor beta chains derived from one specimen sequenced in a study of T cells expressing NK-cell markers. TCRdb re-called the 5' RACE reads; one entry per CDR3 protein, DNA not given. The sample includes about 380,000 distinct CDR3 sequences. Sample: blood T cells: a sorted CD56 or NKG2C T cell subset, CD4+ or CD8+ T cells, or bulk PBMC T cells (not recorded which). The receptor source for this set is a man between 18 and 69 years old in good health.

The gene calls are TRBV12-3 or TRBV12-4 and TRBJ2-3; TCRdb's assignment of TRBD1 cannot be checked, as there is no DNA. This CDR3 is 15 amino acids long. The CDR3 reads CASIHTGQGPDTQYF.

The gene calls are TRBV20-1 and TRBJ1-3. The CDR3 has 11 residues. Germline V gene data show CDR1 as DFQATT and CDR2 as SNEGSKA (reference sequence). The CDR3 region is CSALLGNTIYF.

This chain uses TRBV12-3 or TRBV12-4 with TRBJ1-4. The length of the CDR3 is 11 residues. This chain's CDR3 is CASSGYSNLFF.

The chain links TRBV2 to TRBJ2-4; TCRdb's D call, TRBD2, is unchecked because there is no DNA. Germline values: CDR1 SNHLY, CDR2 FYNNEI. The CDR3 loop spans 17 amino acids. The CDR3 sequence: CASKLAGGNEAKNIQYF.

This sequence joins TRBV5-1 and TRBJ1-6; the D gene TCRdb calls, TRBD1, cannot be checked with no DNA. This CDR3 comprises 16 residues. Germline loops: CDR1 SGHRS, CDR2 YFSETQ. The CDR3 sequence is CASSLGADSYNSPLHF.

This chain joins TRBV11-2 and TRBJ2-7; no DNA is available, so the TRBD1 call from TCRdb remains unchecked. In germline, CDR1 is SGHAT, CDR2 FQNNGV. This CDR3 is 16 amino acids long. CDR3 sequence reads: CASSLSWDGGNYEQYF.

The chain has TRBV30 and TRBJ1-2; with no DNA, the TCRdb D assignment of TRBD1 cannot be verified. Germline V gene lookup returns CDR1 GTSNPN and CDR2 SVGIG (reference sequence). The CDR3 is 14 amino acids. The CDR3 reads CAWGGTGTGAPYAF.

The chain uses TRBV4-2 and TRBJ2-7; absent DNA, TCRdb's TRBD2 call cannot be checked. The CDR3 extends over 16 amino acids. The germline gives CDR1 LGHNA, CDR2 YNFKEQ. CDR3 residues: CASSRSSVAASYEQYF.

The chain carries TRBV6-1 and TRBJ2-5. Germline V gene data show CDR1 as MNHNS and CDR2 as SASEGT. The CDR3 totals 14 residues. The CDR3 sequence is CASSESLLQETQYF.

The CDR3 sequence: CSARDPRRHQETQYF. This chain uses TRBV20-1 with TRBJ2-5; TCRdb lists TRBD2, though no DNA is available to test this call. Germline CDR1 DFQATT, CDR2 SNEGSKA (reference sequence). This CDR3 spans 15 amino acids.

CDR3 region: CSAEAGTTAGETQYF. V gene TRBV20-1 combines with J gene TRBJ2-5; the TRBD2 assignment by TCRdb is unverifiable without DNA. Germline assignment: CDR1 DFQATT and CDR2 SNEGSKA (reference sequence). The CDR3 totals 15 residues.

The V call is TRBV11-2, the J call TRBJ2-2. This CDR3 has 14 amino acids. Germline V CDR1 and CDR2: SGHAT, FQNNGV. CDR3 region: CASTIATNTGELFF.

The genes are TRBV5-8 and TRBJ2-6. This CDR3 contains 17 residues. Germline CDR1 is SGHTS and CDR2 is YDEGEE. CDR3 residues: CASSLFGWSSGANVLTF.

CDR3 sequence: CASSKQGSNQPQHF. This chain connects TRBV5-5 to TRBJ1-5; TCRdb picks TRBD1, but there is no DNA to check that call. Looked up from germline, CDR1 is SGHKS and CDR2 is YYEKEE (reference sequence). This CDR3 region has 14 residues.

This chain connects TRBV6-1 to TRBJ2-7; TCRdb indicates TRBD1, and absent DNA this call remains unverified. The CDR3 extends over 14 amino acids. Per the germline V gene, CDR1 is MNHNS and CDR2 is SASEGT. The CDR3 protein is CASSPGHRSGEQYF.

The chain recombines TRBV30 with TRBJ1-1; the TRBD1 assignment by TCRdb is unverifiable without DNA. Germline assignment: CDR1 GTSNPN and CDR2 SVGIG (reference sequence). The length of the CDR3 is 14 residues. This CDR3 reads CAWTRAGGNTEAFF.

The chain couples TRBV6-1 to TRBJ2-3; the TCRdb D gene call, TRBD2, has no DNA to confirm it. Germline CDR1 MNHNS, CDR2 SASEGT. The CDR3 loop spans 15 amino acids. This CDR3 reads CASGGLADRTDTQYF.

The gene calls are TRBV5-1 and TRBJ1-2; the D gene TCRdb calls, TRBD1, cannot be checked with no DNA. CDR1 is SGHRS, CDR2 YFSETQ, per germline. The CDR3 totals 16 residues. The CDR3 spells CASSWDPGGSSYGYTF.

The chain has TRBV5-1 and TRBJ2-1. CDR3 size: 15 residues. The germline CDR1 and CDR2 sequences are SGHRS and YFSETQ. Here the CDR3 reads CASSPTRIPYNEQFF.

This chain connects TRBV2 to TRBJ1-1. Germline values: CDR1 SNHLY, CDR2 FYNNEI. The CDR3 extends over 12 amino acids. CDR3 loop: CASRPARLEAFF.

The J gene is TRBJ1-1, the V gene TRBV29-1; TCRdb indicates TRBD1, and absent DNA this call remains unverified. Germline V lookup: CDR1 SQVTM, CDR2 ANQGSEA. The CDR3 extends over 15 amino acids. CDR3 sequence reads: CSVEVSRVSNTEAFF.

This chain connects TRBV9 to TRBJ1-2; TCRdb's D gene call, TRBD1, goes unchecked for lack of DNA. The germline CDR1 and CDR2 sequences are SGDLS and YYNGEE. The CDR3 consists of 14 residues. This CDR3 is CASSRQGSLFGYTF.

V is TRBV28 and J is TRBJ2-6; as DNA is missing, the TRBD1 call by TCRdb cannot be tested. The V gene's germline CDR1 is MDHEN and CDR2 SYDVKM. This CDR3 has 18 amino acids. The CDR3 sequence is CASSWLHKGGFGANVLTF.

The rearrangement joins TRBV3-1 to TRBJ2-1. This CDR3 has 13 amino acids. CDR1 and CDR2 (germline): LGHDT, YNNKEL (reference sequence). The CDR3 sequence is CASSQAPSDEQFF.

The chain has TRBV7-8 and TRBJ1-4; TCRdb indicates TRBD1, and absent DNA this call remains unverified. Germline V gene data show CDR1 as SGHVS and CDR2 as FQNEAQ. This CDR3 is built from 15 residues. The CDR3 is CASSFGQGRWEKLFF. Supplemented by reference TRBV7-8 and TRBJ1-4, the full variable domain reads GAGVSQSPRYKVAKRGQDVALRCDPISGHVSLFWYQQALGQGPEFLTYFQNEAQLDKSGLPSDRFFAERPEGSVSTLKIQRTQQEDSAVYLCASSFGQGRWEKLFFGSGTQLSVL.

V and J are TRBV29-1 and TRBJ2-3; absent DNA, TCRdb's TRBD2 call cannot be checked. The CDR3 extends over 16 amino acids. Germline V gives CDR1 SQVTM, CDR2 ANQGSEA. The CDR3 loop reads CSIINPLAGGVDTQYF.

The chain uses TRBV19 and TRBJ1-5. Germline assignment: CDR1 LNHDA and CDR2 SQIVND (reference sequence). The CDR3 covers 13 residues. CDR3 residues: CASTFRSNQPQHF.

The chain couples TRBV6-1 to TRBJ2-1; TCRdb's D gene call, TRBD2, goes unchecked for lack of DNA. The CDR3 is 14 residues long. Germline-derived CDR1 and CDR2 are MNHNS and SASEGT. CDR3 amino acids: CARGSGRVYNEQFF.

V usage is TRBV6-5 and J usage is TRBJ2-4; without DNA, the TCRdb call of TRBD1 cannot be checked. This CDR3 is 14 amino acids long. Looked up from germline, CDR1 is MNHEY and CDR2 is SVGAGI. CDR3 in amino acids: CASSYATGADIQYF.

The rearrangement links TRBV28 to TRBJ1-4; the TRBD1 assignment by TCRdb is unverifiable without DNA. Germline V lookup: CDR1 MDHEN, CDR2 SYDVKM. This CDR3 spans 15 amino acids. The CDR3 sequence is CASSSPGGGNEKLFF.

This chain links TRBV5-6 with TRBJ1-2; TCRdb's D call of TRBD1 is untestable without DNA. Germline V gene lookup returns CDR1 SGHDT and CDR2 YYEEEE. The CDR3 loop spans 15 amino acids. CDR3 sequence reads: CASSRRGGTNYGYTF.

The gene calls are TRBV7-2 and TRBJ1-3; TCRdb calls TRBD1, which cannot be checked without DNA. The germline CDR1 and CDR2 sequences are SGHTA and FQGNSA. This CDR3 is built from 17 residues. CDR3 region: CASSRTGPTSSGNTIYF.